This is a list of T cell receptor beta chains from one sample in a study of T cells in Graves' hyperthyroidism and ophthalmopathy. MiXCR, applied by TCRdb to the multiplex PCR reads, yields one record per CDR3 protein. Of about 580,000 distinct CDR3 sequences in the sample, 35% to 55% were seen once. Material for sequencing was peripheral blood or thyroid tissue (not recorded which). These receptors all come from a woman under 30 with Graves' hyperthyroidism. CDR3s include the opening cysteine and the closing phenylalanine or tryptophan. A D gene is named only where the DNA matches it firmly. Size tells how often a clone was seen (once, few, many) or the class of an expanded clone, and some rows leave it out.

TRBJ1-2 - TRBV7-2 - CASSLAPGASGFDGYTF TGTGCCAGCAGCTTAGCGCCCGGGGCGAGCGGGTTCGACGGCTACACCTTC
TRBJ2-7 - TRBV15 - CATSSVEYF TGTGCCACCAGCAGCGTGGAGTACTTC
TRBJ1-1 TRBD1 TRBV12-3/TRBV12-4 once CASRRDRGTAFF TGTGCCAGCAGGCGGGACAGGGGTACAGCTTTCTTT
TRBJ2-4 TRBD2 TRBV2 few CASSVLSSGRNIQYF TGTGCCAGCAGTGTCCTATCTAGCGGGAGGAACATTCAGTACTTC
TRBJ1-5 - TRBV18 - CASSPGAGGGNQPQHF TGTGCCAGCTCACCCGGGGCGGGGGGCGGCAATCAGCCCCAGCATTTT
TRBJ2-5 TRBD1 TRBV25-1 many CASSRQGLETQYF TGTGCCAGCAGTCGACAGGGTCTGGAGACCCAGTACTTC
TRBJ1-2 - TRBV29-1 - CSLGQSYGYTF TGCAGCTTAGGACAGTCCTATGGCTACACCTTC
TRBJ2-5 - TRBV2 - CASGAGIGYGYTFGSGTQYF -
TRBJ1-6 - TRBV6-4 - CASSALDF TGTGCCAGCAGTGCCCTCGACTTT
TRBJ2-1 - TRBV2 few CASSEVLEQFF TGTGCCAGCAGTGAGGTTCTAGAGCAGTTCTTC
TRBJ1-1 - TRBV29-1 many CSVADGLRGTEAFF TGCAGCGTTGCCGACGGCCTTCGAGGAACTGAAGCTTTCTTT
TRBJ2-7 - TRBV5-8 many CASSLGRVYEQYF TGTGCCAGCAGCTTGGGGAGGGTCTACGAGCAGTACTTC
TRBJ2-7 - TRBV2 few CASSEPGEQYF TGTGCCAGCAGTGAACCGGGTGAGCAGTACTTC
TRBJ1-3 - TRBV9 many CASSAAGDHTIYF TGTGCCAGCAGCGCCGCCGGGGACCACACCATATATTTT
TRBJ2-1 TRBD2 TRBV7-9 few CASSGPTGTSEKQFF TGTGCCAGCAGCGGGCCTACCGGGACTAGCGAAAAGCAGTTCTTC
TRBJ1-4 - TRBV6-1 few CASSLRGNEKLFF TGTGCCAGCAGCCTCAGGGGTAATGAAAAACTGTTTTTT
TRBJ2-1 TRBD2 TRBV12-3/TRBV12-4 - CASSLARTSNEQFF TGTGCCAGCAGTTTAGCCCGGACTAGCAATGAGCAGTTCTTC
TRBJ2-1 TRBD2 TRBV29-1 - CSVEGIGGSEQFF TGCAGCGTTGAGGGGATCGGGGGGAGTGAGCAGTTCTTC
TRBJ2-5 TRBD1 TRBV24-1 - CATQGPGMYTGQVVETQYF TGTGCCACCCAGGGTCCGGGAATGTACACCGGACAGGTGGTCGAGACCCAGTACTTC
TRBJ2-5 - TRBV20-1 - CSARVPRGGETQYF TGCAGTGCTAGAGTTCCAAGAGGAGGAGAGACCCAGTACTTC
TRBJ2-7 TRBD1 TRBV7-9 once CASSVGDRGHEQYF TGTGCCAGCAGCGTTGGGGACAGGGGCCACGAGCAGTACTTC
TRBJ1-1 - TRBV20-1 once CSVSGAIMNTEAFF TGCAGTGTTTCGGGGGCGATTATGAACACTGAAGCTTTCTTT
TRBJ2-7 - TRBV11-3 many CASMGVYEQYF TGTGCCAGCATGGGGGTATACGAGCAGTACTTC
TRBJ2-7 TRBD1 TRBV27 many CASSYETGYEQYF TGTGCCAGCAGTTACGAGACAGGGTACGAGCAGTACTTC
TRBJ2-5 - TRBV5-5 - CASSPDTGAVETQYF TGTGCCAGCAGCCCTGACACCGGGGCGGTGGAGACCCAGTACTTC
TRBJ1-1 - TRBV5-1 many CASTPGPLNTEAFF TGCGCCAGCACCCCCGGACCGCTGAACACTGAAGCTTTCTTT
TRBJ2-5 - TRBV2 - CASSWGSDEKTQYF TGTGCCAGCAGCTGGGGGTCGGATGAAAAGACCCAGTACTTC
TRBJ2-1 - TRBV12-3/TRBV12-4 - CASGPWGNEQFF TGTGCCAGCGGGCCTTGGGGGAATGAGCAGTTCTTC
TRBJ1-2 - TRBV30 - CAWSNRLGDGYTF TGTGCCTGGAGTAACAGGCTGGGCGATGGCTACACCTTC
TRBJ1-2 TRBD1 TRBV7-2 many CASSLGSGGQGYGYTF TGTGCCAGCAGCTTAGGGTCGGGGGGACAGGGCTATGGCTACACCTTC
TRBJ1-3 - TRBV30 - CALDGKDTIYF TGTGCCTTGGACGGGAAGGACACCATATATTTT
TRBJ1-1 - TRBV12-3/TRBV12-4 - CASSLPQVNTEAFF TGTGCCAGCAGTTTGCCCCAGGTGAACACTGAAGCTTTCTTT
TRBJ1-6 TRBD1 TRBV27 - CASRPGTGESPLHF TGTGCCAGCAGGCCCGGGACAGGGGAATCACCCCTCCACTTT
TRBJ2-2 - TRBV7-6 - CASSLARTPTGELFF TGTGCCAGCAGCTTAGCTCGTACCCCTACCGGGGAGCTGTTTTTC
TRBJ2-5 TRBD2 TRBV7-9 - CARRTSGSIQETQYF TGTGCCAGAAGGACTAGCGGGAGTATTCAAGAGACCCAGTACTTC
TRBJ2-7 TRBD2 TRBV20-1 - CSASSAGNSYEQYF TGCAGTGCTAGCTCAGCGGGGAACTCCTACGAGCAGTACTTC
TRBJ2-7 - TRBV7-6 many CASSLTESGMSYEQYF TGTGCCAGCAGCCTTACGGAGTCGGGGATGTCCTACGAGCAGTACTTC
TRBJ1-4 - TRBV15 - CATSIHGTSVEKLFF TGTGCCACCAGCATACACGGGACGTCCGTTGAAAAACTGTTTTTT
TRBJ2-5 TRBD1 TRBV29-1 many CSSPRGQGAAETQYF TGCAGCTCCCCCCGGGGACAGGGGGCAGCGGAGACCCAGTACTTC
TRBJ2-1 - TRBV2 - CASPGLGDEQFF TGTGCCAGCCCGGGACTGGGGGATGAGCAGTTCTTC
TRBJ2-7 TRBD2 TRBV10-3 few CAISESVSGSVDEQYF TGTGCCATCAGTGAGTCGGTTAGCGGGAGTGTCGATGAGCAGTACTTC
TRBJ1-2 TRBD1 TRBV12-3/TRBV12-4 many CASKSTGNRGYTF TGTGCCAGCAAATCGACAGGGAATAGGGGCTACACCTTC
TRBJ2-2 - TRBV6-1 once CASSFANTGGLFF TGTGCCAGCAGTTTCGCGAACACCGGGGGGCTGTTTTTT
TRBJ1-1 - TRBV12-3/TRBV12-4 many CASSLGGFTEAFF TGTGCCAGCAGCTTAGGGGGGTTCACTGAAGCTTTCTTT
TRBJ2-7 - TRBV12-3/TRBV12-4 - CASSAPGSEQYF TGTGCCAGCAGTGCCCCCGGGAGTGAGCAGTACTTC
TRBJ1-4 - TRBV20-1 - CSARDISGRLDEKLFF TGCAGTGCTAGAGATATTTCGGGCAGACTAGATGAAAAACTGTTTTTT
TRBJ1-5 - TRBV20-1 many CSARGGDQRPQHF TGCAGTGCCAGGGGAGGGGACCAACGGCCCCAGCATTTT
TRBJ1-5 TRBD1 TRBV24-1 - CATSDSTGVRPQHF TGTGCCACCAGTGATTCGACAGGGGTGAGGCCCCAGCATTTT
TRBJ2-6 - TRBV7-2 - CASSLNLATVRTF TGTGCCAGCAGCTTAAACTTGGCGACAGTACGGACTTTC
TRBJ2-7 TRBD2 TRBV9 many CASSPTSGSSEQYF TGTGCCAGCAGCCCGACTAGCGGATCTTCCGAGCAGTACTTC